This T cell receptor (beta chain) was obtained from a study of CD8 T cells in Susac syndrome. Broader study findings: The peak of CD8+ clonal expansion in Susac was seen in TEMRA cells and active patients.

Sequencing of TCR beta was carried out in blood CD8+ and CD4+ T cells. Recently defined diagnostic criteria for definite or probable disease were fulfilled by Susac syndrome patients. TEMRA cells were enriched by FACS, while CD8+ and CD4+ T cells were obtained through a negative isolation that was performed magnetically. The authors reverse transcribed roughly 0.5 to 1 ug RNA with random hexamers. TCRdb reprocessed the immunoSEQ multiplex PCR reads with MiXCR, giving one entry per CDR3 protein. The sample records around 150,000 distinct CDR3 sequences, roughly 94% being singletons. This CDR3 contains 17 residues. Germline CDR1 is MDHEN and CDR2 is SYDVKM. J gave up 5 bases and V 6 bases, and 14 bases lay outside the gene matches. As to this clonotype: Its antigen remains unidentified.

This clonotype was sampled from a human donor with Susac syndrome. The sequencing sample was made of CD8+ T cells from PBMCs. The V call is TRBV28, the J call TRBJ1-5; TRBD1 agrees at 9 bases. The CDR3 nucleotides read TGTGCCAGCAGGGAACAGGGGGCGGTTGATGGCGATCAGCCCCAGCATTTT. Translating it yields CASREQGAVDGDQPQHF.